A selection of T cell receptor beta chains follows, all from one sample in a study of control samples from healthy donors and cancer patients. Only in-frame clones appear in the TCRdb table, and some are missing; sequencing was by immunoSEQ multiplex PCR. The sample shows about 150,000 clones, approximately 94% of them seen only once. Sequencing was done on a sample of blood. All receptors come from a man between 18 and 29 years old in good health. Both conserved end residues are part of each CDR3. D genes are given only for firm matches. Some rows have no size entry. The others give once, few or many, or a class for an expanded clone.

size: -
J: TRBJ1-1
D: -
V: TRBV4-1
CDR3: CASSRGSTEAFF
DNA: TGCGCCAGCAGCCGTGGGTCCACTGAAGCTTTCTTT

size: -
J: TRBJ2-3
D: -
V: TRBV27
CDR3: CASSLYGRDTDTQYF
DNA: TGTGCCAGCAGTTTATACGGGCGGGACACAGATACGCAGTATTTT

size: -
J: TRBJ1-1
D: -
V: TRBV7-9
CDR3: CASRYYSSLGNTEAFF
DNA: TGTGCCAGCAGATATTACAGTTCCCTAGGGAACACTGAAGCTTTCTTT

size: -
J: TRBJ1-1
D: -
V: TRBV4-2
CDR3: CASSQGVVRLNTEAFF
DNA: TGTGCCAGCAGCCAAGGGGTGGTCCGGCTGAACACTGAAGCTTTCTTT

size: -
J: TRBJ1-1
D: -
V: TRBV30
CDR3: CAWSVHRGTEAFF
DNA: TGTGCCTGGAGTGTGCACCGCGGCACTGAAGCTTTCTTT

size: -
J: TRBJ2-1
D: -
V: TRBV28
CDR3: CASSLVWESSSNEQFF
DNA: TGTGCCAGCAGTTTAGTATGGGAGTCGAGCAGCAATGAGCAGTTCTTC

size: -
J: TRBJ1-5
D: -
V: TRBV27
CDR3: CASSSWWQIYSNQPQHF
DNA: TGTGCCAGCAGTTCATGGTGGCAGATATATAGCAATCAGCCCCAGCATTTT

size: -
J: TRBJ2-1
D: -
V: TRBV7-2
CDR3: CASSSFIQGTVSGYNEQFF
DNA: TGTGCCAGCAGCTCTTTCATTCAGGGTACGGTTTCCGGCTACAATGAGCAGTTCTTC

size: -
J: TRBJ2-7
D: -
V: TRBV20-1
CDR3: CSARDTYEQYF
DNA: TGCAGTGCCCGGGACACCTACGAGCAGTACTTC

size: -
J: TRBJ2-3
D: -
V: TRBV27
CDR3: CASSFDRTDTQYF
DNA: TGTGCCAGCAGTTTCGATAGGACAGATACGCAGTATTTT

size: -
J: TRBJ1-5
D: -
V: TRBV30
CDR3: CAWSAGSWNQPQHF
DNA: TGTGCCTGGAGTGCGGGGTCGTGGAATCAGCCCCAGCATTTT

size: -
J: TRBJ2-7
D: -
V: TRBV19
CDR3: CASSPDSAASSYEQYF
DNA: TGTGCCAGTAGTCCTGACAGCGCAGCCTCCTCCTACGAGCAGTACTTC

size: -
J: TRBJ2-7
D: -
V: TRBV30
CDR3: CAWSVSGYEQYF
DNA: TGTGCCTGGAGTGTTTCAGGCTACGAGCAGTACTTC

size: few
J: TRBJ1-2
D: -
V: TRBV5-1
CDR3: CASSPRKGLGFDGYTF
DNA: TGCGCCAGCAGCCCCCGGAAGGGTTTGGGATTCGACGGCTACACCTTC

size: -
J: TRBJ2-5
D: -
V: TRBV2
CDR3: CASKAPHVTQETQYF
DNA: TGTGCCAGCAAAGCCCCACATGTGACCCAAGAGACCCAGTACTTC

size: once
J: TRBJ1-2
D: TRBD1
V: TRBV7-9
CDR3: CASSWGTVVEGYTF
DNA: TGTGCCAGCAGCTGGGGGACAGTAGTCGAAGGCTACACCTTC

size: -
J: TRBJ1-1
D: -
V: TRBV11-3
CDR3: CASTHPAYTEAFF
DNA: TGTGCCAGCACCCACCCGGCCTACACTGAAGCTTTCTTT

size: -
J: TRBJ2-7
D: TRBD1
V: TRBV5-1
CDR3: CASSLERVGGQGTEQYF
DNA: TGCGCCAGCAGCTTGGAAAGGGTCGGGGGACAGGGCACCGAGCAGTACTTC

size: -
J: TRBJ2-3
D: TRBD1
V: TRBV4-2
CDR3: CASSHGQGRSDTQYF
DNA: TGTGCCAGCAGCCATGGACAGGGAAGATCGGATACGCAGTATTTT

size: -
J: TRBJ1-5
D: TRBD1
V: TRBV19
CDR3: CASRLEDRGYQPQHF
DNA: TGTGCCAGTAGGCTCGAGGACAGGGGGTATCAGCCCCAGCATTTT

size: -
J: TRBJ1-2
D: -
V: TRBV27
CDR3: CASSFQGLGGYTF
DNA: TGTGCCAGCAGTTTTCAGGGGCTAGGTGGCTACACCTTC

size: -
J: TRBJ2-7
D: TRBD1
V: TRBV28
CDR3: CASTRPGTGDDEQYF
DNA: TGTGCCAGCACCCGACCCGGGACAGGGGATGACGAGCAGTACTTC

size: -
J: TRBJ1-1
D: -
V: TRBV3-1/TRBV3-2
CDR3: CASSSNRDTEAFF
DNA: TGTGCCAGCAGCTCCAACAGGGACACTGAAGCTTTCTTT

size: -
J: TRBJ2-5
D: -
V: TRBV6-6
CDR3: CASSPGRARWETQYF
DNA: TGTGCCAGCAGTCCTGGACGGGCACGCTGGGAGACCCAGTACTTC

size: -
J: TRBJ1-5
D: TRBD1
V: TRBV28
CDR3: CASSQETGYNQPQHF
DNA: TGTGCCAGCAGCCAAGAGACAGGGTACAATCAGCCCCAGCATTTT

size: once
J: TRBJ1-1
D: -
V: TRBV20-1
CDR3: CSASANTEAFF
DNA: TGCAGTGCTTCGGCTAACACTGAAGCTTTCTTT

size: -
J: TRBJ2-7
D: -
V: TRBV29-1
CDR3: CSVEFQGSYEQYF
DNA: TGCAGCGTTGAATTCCAGGGCTCCTACGAGCAGTACTTC

size: -
J: TRBJ1-2
D: TRBD1
V: TRBV5-1
CDR3: CASSRNGQGITYGYTF
DNA: TGCGCCAGCAGCCGTAATGGACAGGGAATTACCTATGGCTACACCTTC

size: -
J: TRBJ1-6
D: -
V: TRBV21-1
CDR3: CASGGESYNSPLHF
DNA: TGTGCCAGCGGGGGAGAGTCCTATAATTCACCCCTCCACTTT

size: -
J: TRBJ1-1
D: TRBD1
V: TRBV5-5
CDR3: CASSLDRGFIDTEAFF
DNA: TGTGCCAGCAGCTTGGACAGGGGATTTATCGACACTGAAGCTTTCTTT

size: -
J: TRBJ2-1
D: -
V: TRBV27
CDR3: CASSLAPRGDNEQFF
DNA: TGTGCCAGCAGTTTAGCCCCCCGAGGGGACAATGAGCAGTTCTTC

size: -
J: TRBJ1-1
D: TRBD1
V: TRBV28
CDR3: CASSITQTGGTEAFF
DNA: TGTGCCAGCAGCATAACCCAGACAGGGGGCACTGAAGCTTTCTTT

size: -
J: TRBJ1-5
D: TRBD1
V: TRBV28
CDR3: CASIGSVRGGLLNQPQHF
DNA: TGTGCCAGCATAGGTAGCGTCAGGGGGGGGTTGCTCAATCAGCCCCAGCATTTT

size: -
J: TRBJ2-7
D: -
V: TRBV19
CDR3: CASRSVEDTYEQYF
DNA: TGTGCCAGTAGATCGGTGGAGGATACCTACGAGCAGTACTTC

size: -
J: TRBJ2-7
D: -
V: TRBV25-1
CDR3: CASSAPHRVLGYEQYF
DNA: TGTGCCAGCAGTGCTCCTCACAGGGTTCTCGGCTACGAGCAGTACTTC

size: once
J: TRBJ1-5
D: TRBD1
V: TRBV7-2
CDR3: CASSSGQGGNQPQHF
DNA: TGTGCCAGCAGCTCCGGACAGGGGGGAAATCAGCCCCAGCATTTT

size: -
J: TRBJ2-3
D: TRBD1
V: TRBV3-1/TRBV3-2
CDR3: CASSHRDRQILDTQYF
DNA: TGTGCCAGCAGCCACCGGGACAGGCAAATTCTAGATACGCAGTATTTT

size: -
J: TRBJ2-7
D: -
V: TRBV5-1
CDR3: CASSLAYEQYF
DNA: TGCGCCAGCAGCCTTGCCTACGAGCAGTACTTC

size: -
J: TRBJ2-2
D: -
V: TRBV19
CDR3: CASSTGTGELFF
DNA: TGTGCCAGTAGTACGGGAACCGGGGAGCTGTTTTTT

size: once
J: TRBJ2-2
D: -
V: TRBV18
CDR3: CASSPSGNTGELFF
DNA: TGTGCCAGCTCACCGTCCGGGAACACCGGGGAGCTGTTTTTT

size: -
J: TRBJ2-2
D: -
V: TRBV6-4
CDR3: CASSDSSRNTGELFF
DNA: TGTGCCAGCAGTGACTCGTCCAGAAACACCGGGGAGCTGTTTTTT

size: -
J: TRBJ1-3
D: -
V: TRBV5-1
CDR3: CASSLAGRSGNTIYF
DNA: TGCGCCAGCAGCTTGGCGGGCCGCTCTGGAAACACCATATATTTT

size: -
J: TRBJ2-3
D: TRBD1
V: TRBV4-3
CDR3: CASSPTGLQRTDTQYF
DNA: TGCGCCAGCAGCCCGACAGGGTTACAACGAACAGATACGCAGTATTTT

size: once
J: TRBJ2-3
D: -
V: TRBV4-1
CDR3: CASSPRGGDTQYF
DNA: TGCGCCAGCAGCCCGAGGGGAGGAGATACGCAGTATTTT

size: -
J: TRBJ1-2
D: TRBD1
V: TRBV6-6
CDR3: CASQGQTYGYTF
DNA: TGTGCCAGCCAGGGACAGACCTATGGCTACACCTTC

size: once
J: TRBJ1-4
D: TRBD1
V: TRBV11-2
CDR3: CATGPTQGANEKLFF
DNA: TGTGCCACCGGCCCAACACAGGGGGCGAATGAAAAACTGTTTTTT

size: -
J: TRBJ1-1
D: -
V: TRBV18
CDR3: CASSLGGAEAFF
DNA: TGTGCCAGCTCACTTGGCGGGGCTGAAGCTTTCTTT

size: -
J: TRBJ1-2
D: TRBD1
V: TRBV7-9
CDR3: CASSSWDRGDPNYGYTF
DNA: TGTGCCAGCAGCTCCTGGGACAGGGGCGATCCTAACTATGGCTACACCTTC

size: -
J: TRBJ2-1
D: -
V: TRBV3-1/TRBV3-2
CDR3: CASSQVVAGPFHNEQFF
DNA: TGTGCCAGCAGCCAAGTTGTAGCAGGTCCCTTCCACAATGAGCAGTTCTTC

size: -
J: TRBJ1-1
D: -
V: TRBV30
CDR3: CAWSSFPGETEAFF
DNA: TGTGCCTGGAGTTCCTTCCCAGGGGAGACTGAAGCTTTCTTT

size: -
J: TRBJ1-1
D: TRBD1
V: TRBV5-1
CDR3: CASSRGQRNTEAFF
DNA: TGCGCCAGCAGCAGGGGACAGCGGAACACTGAAGCTTTCTTT

size: few
J: TRBJ2-1
D: TRBD1
V: TRBV4-2
CDR3: CASSLQTGHPYNEQFF
DNA: TGTGCCAGCAGCCTTCAGACAGGGCACCCCTACAATGAGCAGTTCTTC

size: -
J: TRBJ1-5
D: -
V: TRBV5-1
CDR3: CASSLEGSGQPQHF
DNA: TGCGCCAGCAGCTTGGAAGGGTCGGGGCAGCCCCAGCATTTT

size: -
J: TRBJ1-1
D: -
V: TRBV19
CDR3: CASTVFRVKSTEAFF
DNA: TGTGCCAGTACGGTCTTCCGGGTTAAGTCCACTGAAGCTTTCTTT

size: -
J: TRBJ1-3
D: -
V: TRBV5-1
CDR3: CASSLVGGRLGNTIYF
DNA: TGCGCCAGCAGCTTGGTGGGGGGGCGACTTGGAAACACCATATATTTT

size: -
J: TRBJ2-1
D: -
V: TRBV2
CDR3: CASSASGKGFF
DNA: TGTGCCAGCAGCGCATCGGGCAAGGGGTTCTTC

size: -
J: TRBJ2-7
D: -
V: TRBV28
CDR3: CASSFSPGHGHYEQYF
DNA: TGTGCCAGCAGTTTTAGCCCGGGACACGGGCACTACGAGCAGTACTTC

size: once
J: TRBJ1-2
D: -
V: TRBV30
CDR3: CARKDMAISNYGYTF
DNA: TGTGCCAGGAAGGACATGGCAATTTCAAACTATGGCTACACCTTC